This T cell receptor beta chain comes out of a study of blood T cell repertoires in COVID-19 (dated by TCRdb to about 2020). For context, the study as a whole: Samples from collaborators originated in the United States, Italy and Spain and spanned both the acute and convalescent phases of COVID-19. The repertoires were released in a freely available public database intended as a resource for research on the immune response to SARS-CoV-2. The sample metadata nearly always contained a de-identified subject ID, COVID-19 status, age in years and sex. Samples were obtained from the ongoing ImmuneRACE study (first 160 participants) and from over 1,000 subjects provided by 6 global collaborators. Where available, HLA class I and class II types were taken from metadata supplied by the sample provider and were not determined by assay-based typing. The prospective study material was composed of cDNA or gDNA derived from T cells, B-cell-depleted T cells, or PBMCs. Deeply sampled blood TCRbeta repertoires from subjects exposed to, actively infected with, or recovered from COVID-19 were included in the dataset. What the authors observed across the whole study: How much clinical and demographic metadata was included differed by source and by participant, and the metadata was provided uncurated.

From the germline V gene, CDR1 is MDHEN and CDR2 is SYDVKM. V is pared back by 1 base and J by 6 bases, with 6 bases lying between the germline termini. Its CDR3 holds 12 amino acids, cysteine through phenylalanine. The DNA shown is the 36-base CDR3, in frame from base 1. Samples from volunteer blood donors who had recovered from COVID-19 were contributed by a second Seattle source. The collaborating institutions used their own protocols to collect whole blood in K2EDTA tubes. Collaborator samples were shipped for TCRbeta analysis as frozen whole blood, isolated PBMCs, or DNA extracted from either sample type. The immunoSEQ Assay, a bias-controlled multiplex PCR, was used to amplify TCRbeta CDR3 regions from genomic DNA. The original pipeline was this. Within the assay, amplification of reference gene primers was used to estimate how many nucleated cells each sample contained. To quantify the absolute abundance of each unique TCRbeta CDR3 rearrangement, sequence reads were collapsed and filtered. For each sample, productive Simpson clonality was calculated by taking the square root of Simpson's diversity index across productive rearrangements. TCRdb took this table from immuneACCESS and kept in-frame rearrangements with V and J called. Such tables lack part of the clones; where checked against another copy, unresolved V genes explain under half of the gap, and the rest is unexplained. V, J and clone size are taken as reported in that table, and D and trimming were inferred from the DNA itself. A total of 200,000 or so clones appear in this sample, 70% to 90% of them only once. The biggest ten clones account for around 2.9% of the sample.

To note about this clone: Its antigen target is currently unknown. The sample holds no much larger clone one base away, and base qualities are not on file.

Source material: peripheral blood. The TCR sequence derives from a man aged 50 to 59 who had recovered from COVID-19. The V gene is TRBV28 and the J gene is TRBJ1-2, with the D gene not clear enough to name. The DNA sequence is given as TGTGCCAGCAGTTTATTCCTCCATGGCTACACCTTC. Translated, it gives CASSLFLHGYTF.